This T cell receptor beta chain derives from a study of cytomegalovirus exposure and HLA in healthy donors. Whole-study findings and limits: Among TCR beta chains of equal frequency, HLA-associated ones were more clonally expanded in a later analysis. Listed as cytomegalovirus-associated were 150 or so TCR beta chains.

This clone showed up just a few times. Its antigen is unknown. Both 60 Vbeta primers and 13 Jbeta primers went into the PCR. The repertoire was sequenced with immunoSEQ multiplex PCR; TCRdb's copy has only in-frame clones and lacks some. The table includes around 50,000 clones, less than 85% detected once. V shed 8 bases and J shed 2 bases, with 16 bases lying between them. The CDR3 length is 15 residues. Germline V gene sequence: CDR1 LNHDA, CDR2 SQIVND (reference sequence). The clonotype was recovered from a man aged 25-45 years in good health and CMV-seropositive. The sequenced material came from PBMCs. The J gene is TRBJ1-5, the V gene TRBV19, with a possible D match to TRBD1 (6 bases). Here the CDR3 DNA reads TGTGCCAGTGATAAAACAGGGAACGGCAATCAGCCCCAGCATTTT. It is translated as CASDKTGNGNQPQHF. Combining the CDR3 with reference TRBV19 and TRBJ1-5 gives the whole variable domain DGGITQSPKYLFRKEGQNVTLSCEQNLNHDAMYWYRQDPGQGLRLIYYSQIVNDFQKGDIAEGYSVSREKKESFPLTVTSAQKNPTAFYLCASDKTGNGNQPQHFGDGTRLSIL.